This T cell receptor (beta chain) was identified during a study of T cells in tuberculosis. For the study at large: In South Africa, adults with active tuberculosis were compared with IGRA-negative and latently infected IGRA-positive adolescents. Study-level findings and limits: GMM-specific TCRs were nearer to active tuberculosis alpha repertoires, suggesting expansion. Using the GMM-specific repertoire gave about 87% accuracy versus roughly 74% with motifs.

As to this clone: Its antigen is undetermined.

Unsorted cryopreserved PBMC were sequenced, averaging roughly 100,000 T cells per clinical donor. The CDR3 runs to 15 residues. Trimming removed 0 bases from V and 3 bases from J; junction bases left unmatched: 2. Germline lookup yields CDR1 MGHRA and CDR2 YSYEKL. The assay was immunoSEQ multiplex PCR, and TCRdb's table has in-frame clones only and misses some. The sample lists around 33,000 clones; around 90% were seen once. The chain joins TRBV4-1 to TRBJ2-3; 8 bases line up with TRBD2. The receptor was isolated from a donor aged 10-29 years with latent tuberculosis or without tuberculosis infection. Some clones in this sample may be carry-over from other donors' samples. The source material was PBMCs. CDR3 in amino acids: CASSQDGGGTDTQYF. The CDR3 nucleotides read TGCGCCAGCAGCCAAGACGGGGGGGGTACAGATACGCAGTATTTT.